Listed here are 5 T cell receptor beta chains from one sample, sequenced in a study of shared clonotypes between healthy human individuals (dated by TCRdb to the early 2020s). Library generation was performed with the immunoSEQ multiplex PCR assay. Not all clones reach the TCRdb copy of this immuneACCESS table, which keeps in-frame sequences only. Checked studies attribute under half of the gap to unresolved V genes and leave the rest unexplained. This sample lists around 1 million clones; over 75% were detected once. The ten largest clonotypes hold about 1.5% of the sample. Material for sequencing was memory CD4+ T cells sorted from blood. Read against the paper, the sample's cell subset or site label means: CD45RA-negative fraction. Receptors originate from a man younger than 30 in good health.

V is TRBV15 and J is TRBJ2-7, with D hard to call. V was shortened by 2 bases and J by 1 base, with 9 bases between the two germline ends. This CDR3 has 14 residues. Germline V gene lookup returns CDR1 LNHNV and CDR2 YYDKDF (reference sequence). The CDR3 DNA follows: TGTGCCACCAGCAGATTCACGGGTTCCTACGAGCAGTACTTC. As protein: CATSRFTGSYEQYF.

This clone was seen once. The genes are TRBV6-6 and TRBJ2-7, with a weak D call TRBD2 (6 bases). The CDR3 covers 15 residues. The germline V gene encodes CDR1 MNHNY and CDR2 SVGAGI (reference sequence). V dropped 0 bases and J dropped 4 bases, with 13 bases sitting between them. CDR3 nucleotide sequence: TGTGCCAGCAGTTACTCGCAGGACTACTCTTACGAGCAGTACTTC. Protein sequence: CASSYSQDYSYEQYF.

This clone was observed once. The chain joins TRBV4-1 to TRBJ1-4; the D is unclear. This CDR3 contains 16 residues. Trimming left V 1 base short and J 4 bases short, with 13 bases between. Germline V gene lookup returns CDR1 MGHRA and CDR2 YSYEKL. As DNA, the CDR3 is TGCGCCAGCAGCCAAGGCCGGACGGATAATAATGAAAAACTGTTTTTT. Protein sequence: CASSQGRTDNNEKLFF.

The V and J genes are TRBV14 and TRBJ2-3; 10 positions agree with TRBD2. The CDR3 length is 15 residues. Germline V gene data show CDR1 as SGHDN and CDR2 as FVKESK. Trimming at V came to 4 bases and at J to 6 bases, leaving 7 bases not matched to a gene. CDR3 sequence reads: CASSRSGGAWDTQYF. In DNA form, the CDR3 reads TGTGCCAGCAGCCGAAGCGGGGGGGCCTGGGATACGCAGTATTTT.

The chain employs TRBV27 and TRBJ1-4; 8 nucleotides match TRBD1. Germline-derived CDR1 and CDR2 are MNHEY and SMNVEV (reference sequence). CDR3 length equals 14 residues. The V gene end was trimmed by 3 bases and the J gene end by 8 bases; junction bases not matched to a gene: 5. The CDR3 bases are TGTGCCAGCAGTTTTTCCGGGACAGGCGAAAAACTGTTTTTT. Translated, it gives CASSFSGTGEKLFF.